This TCR beta chain was recorded in a study of identical twins. Study-wide findings and caveats: The degree of excess twin sharing was weaker in beta out-of-frame sequences.

Trimming removed 4 bases at V and 4 bases at J, with 19 bases between. The CDR3 sequence is 16 residues long. Germline V gene data show CDR1 as LGHNA and CDR2 as YSLEER. On this clonotype: What it recognizes is unknown.

Template switching added a universal primer site; cDNA carried unique molecular identifiers. TCRdb reprocessed the 5' RACE reads via MiXCR and lists one record per CDR3 protein. Of approximately 190,000 distinct CDR3 sequences listed, about 16% are singletons. The data were also submitted as part of a second study, on T cells expressing NK-cell markers. Per that study: It was sorted CD3+CD56-NKG2C+, CD3+CD56+NKG2C- and CD3+CD56+NKG2C+ T cells that provided the TCR beta repertoires. Among the eight sequenced donors, seven tested HCMV-seropositive and one tested seronegative.

The TCR was taken from a woman aged 18-29 years in good health. This rearrangement joins TRBV4-3 to TRBJ2-5; no reliable D call. The material sequenced was CD8+ T cells sorted from blood. The CDR3: CASSPTPSSTPETQYF. The CDR3 DNA sequence: TGCGCCAGCAGCCCGACCCCAAGCTCGACCCCAGAGACCCAGTACTTC.